The 27 T cell receptor beta chains reported below all come from one sample, sequenced in a study of T cells in Graves' hyperthyroidism and ophthalmopathy. The TCR beta CDR3 regions underwent amplification using RNA transcripts as the source. The study used the HTBI primer set for a first-round RT-PCR of the TCR CDR3. From the multiplex PCR reads, TCRdb called clonotypes with MiXCR, one entry per CDR3 protein. The top ten clones hold around 28% of a sample with roughly 500,000 distinct CDR3 sequences, around 16% of them seen once. The source material was blood. The receptors shown here come from a woman under 40 with Graves' ophthalmopathy.

This clonotype has at least ten counts. V and J are TRBV28 and TRBJ2-1, with D tentatively TRBD2 (6 bases). Trimming stripped 7 bases from V and 4 bases from J, with 14 bases between. The germline gives CDR1 MDHEN, CDR2 SYDVKM. This CDR3 contains 14 residues. The CDR3 DNA reads as TGTGCCAGCATGTGGAGCGGGTCTTACAATGAGCAGTTCTTC. Its translation is CASMWSGSYNEQFF.

This clonotype was found a few times. V and J are TRBV10-1 and TRBJ2-3; possibly TRBD2 for D (6 bases). Germline CDR1 and CDR2: WNHNN and SYGVQD (reference sequence). With 1 base removed from V and 3 bases from J, the gap between germline ends came to 8 bases. The length of the CDR3 is 14 residues. The CDR3 nucleotides read TGCGCCAGCAGTGAGTACGGGAGTACAGATACGCAGTATTTT. Protein: CASSEYGSTDTQYF.

The chain is built from TRBV6-1 and TRBJ2-7, with TRBD2 as a possible D gene (6 bases). The CDR3 length is 14 residues. Trimming removed 5 bases at V and 1 base at J, with 12 bases between. In germline, CDR1 is MNHNS, CDR2 SASEGT. CDR3 nucleotide sequence: TGTGCCAGCAGTCGGGGAGGCGAGTCCTACGAGCAGTACTTC. The encoded protein is CASSRGGESYEQYF.

This clonotype was counted between two and nine times. The final CDR3 position lacks the conserved phenylalanine or tryptophan, pointing to a likely read error. The V and J genes are TRBV27 and TRBJ1-4; D perhaps matches TRBD1 (5 bases). CDR3 length: 14 residues. V was shortened by 6 bases and J by 3 bases, with 11 bases between the two germline ends. CDR1 is MNHEY, CDR2 SMNVEV, per germline (reference sequence). For the CDR3, the DNA is TGTGCCAGCAGCCCCGGGGGAGCTAATGAAAAACTGTTTTCT. It yields the protein CASSPGGANEKLFS.

This clonotype was counted ten times or more. V is TRBV12-3 or TRBV12-4 and J is TRBJ2-7, with D tentatively TRBD1 (6 bases). Trimming removed 6 bases at V and 5 bases at J, with 14 bases between. CDR3 length equals 13 residues. CDR3 nucleotides: TGTGCCAGCAGACCCCGGACAGAAAACGAGCAGTACTTC. It specifies CASRPRTENEQYF.

This clonotype was observed many times. This chain links TRBV28 with TRBJ1-2, with D uncertain. Trimming shortened V by 8 bases and J by 1 base, and 5 bases separated the two germline ends. Looked up from germline, CDR1 is MDHEN and CDR2 is SYDVKM. This CDR3 is 11 amino acids long. CDR3 nucleotides: TGTGCCAGCGGGATTAACTATGGCTACACCTTC. It translates to CASGINYGYTF.

This clonotype was observed once. This rearrangement joins TRBV6-1 to TRBJ1-1; D call uncertain. The CDR3 contains 15 residues. V lost 7 bases to trimming and J lost 6 bases, with 21 bases between them. Germline CDR1 and CDR2: MNHNS and SASEGT. In DNA form, the CDR3 reads TGTGCCAGCAAGAAACGAGGAGCTCTTGTGGCTGAAGCTTTCTTT. Translating gives CASKKRGALVAEAFF.

This clonotype was seen more than once but under ten times. V gene TRBV29-1 combines with J gene TRBJ2-1; 11 bases line up with TRBD2. The ends lost 2 bases at V and 2 bases at J; junction bases unmatched: 2. The CDR3 sequence is 15 residues long. CDR1 is SQVTM and CDR2 is ANQGSEA in the germline V gene. CDR3 sequence reads: CSVEPGLAAYNEQFF. The CDR3, as DNA: TGCAGCGTTGAACCGGGACTAGCGGCCTACAATGAGCAGTTCTTC.

Many counts were recorded for this clonotype. This CDR3 reads CASSETSGELFF. CDR3 DNA sequence: TGTGCCAGCAGCGAGACTAGCGGGGAGCTGTTTTTT. The V gene is TRBV2, the J gene TRBJ2-2, with D possibly TRBD2 on 6 matching bases. Trimming stripped 6 bases from V and 7 bases from J, with 9 bases between. Germline assignment: CDR1 SNHLY and CDR2 FYNNEI. The CDR3 has 12 residues. Full variable domain (rest looked up from reference TRBV2 and TRBJ2-2): EPEVTQTPSHQVTQMGQEVILRCVPISNHLYFYWYRQILGQKVEFLVSFYNNEISEKSEIFDDQFSVERPDGSNFTLKIRSTKLEDSAMYFCASSETSGELFFGEGSRLTVL.

A few counts support this clonotype. The chain links TRBV7-2 to TRBJ2-5; D possibly corresponds to TRBD1 (5 bases). Per germline, CDR1 SGHTA and CDR2 FQGNSA. The CDR3 covers 15 residues. Trimming removed 1 base at V and 5 bases at J, with 14 bases between. In nucleotides, the CDR3 is TGTGCCAGCAGCTTAGATGGACACAAGTCGGAGACCCAGTACTTC. Translating gives CASSLDGHKSETQYF.

The chain couples TRBV5-4 to TRBJ2-6; D not certain. Germline V CDR1 and CDR2: SGHNT, YYREEE (reference sequence). The CDR3 spans 16 residues. Trimming removed 0 bases at V and 2 bases at J, with 9 bases between. The DNA of the CDR3 is TGTGCCAGCAGCTTGGAAAAAGGGACTGGGGCCAACGTCCTGACTTTC. Translating it yields CASSLEKGTGANVLTF.

As DNA, the CDR3 is TGCGCCAGCAGTGTAGCGGATTCTAGCACAGATACGCAGTATTTT. Its protein is CASSVADSSTDTQYF. The rearrangement uses TRBV10-1 and TRBJ2-3; the D gene is possibly TRBD2 (6 bases). The germline CDR1 and CDR2 sequences are WNHNN and SYGVQD (reference sequence). The CDR3 is 15 amino acids. V dropped 4 bases and J dropped 0 bases, with 11 bases sitting between them.

This clonotype has a count of ten or more. The chain carries TRBV12-3 or TRBV12-4 and TRBJ2-1; 10 bases are shared with TRBD2. Losses at the gene ends were 7 bases for V and 3 bases for J; bases not matched to a gene: 15. The CDR3 covers 18 residues. CDR3 residues: CASTAVGLAGAVYNEQFF. DNA of the CDR3: TGTGCCAGCACCGCGGTGGGGCTAGCGGGAGCGGTCTACAATGAGCAGTTCTTC.

This clonotype has a count of ten or more. The chain carries TRBV2 and TRBJ2-5, with a possible D match to TRBD1 (5 bases). The V gene lost 9 bases and the J gene lost 3 bases, with 11 bases spanning the gap. The CDR3 is 12 amino acids. CDR1 is SNHLY and CDR2 is FYNNEI in the germline V gene. CDR3 region: CASWTLEETQYF. In DNA, the CDR3 is TGTGCCAGTTGGACACTCGAAGAGACCCAGTACTTC.

This clonotype was seen ten or more times. The chain combines TRBV6-1 with TRBJ1-5; TRBD1 agrees at 8 bases. Germline assignment: CDR1 MNHNS and CDR2 SASEGT. The CDR3 contains 15 residues. V trimming: 6 bases; J trimming: 0 bases; junction bases outside the gene matches: 4. The CDR3 here is CASSRDRNSNQPQHF. The CDR3 coding sequence is TGTGCCAGCAGCAGGGACAGGAATAGCAATCAGCCCCAGCATTTT.

In this sample, this clonotype turned up many times. V and J are TRBV30 and TRBJ2-7, with TRBD1 as a possible D gene (6 bases). The V and J ends lost 1 base and 3 bases respectively, with 13 bases between them. The germline CDR1 and CDR2 sequences are GTSNPN and SVGIG (reference sequence). The CDR3 has 14 residues. CDR3 region: CAWSGQDKDYEQYF. The CDR3 DNA sequence: TGTGCCTGGAGTGGACAGGATAAAGACTACGAGCAGTACTTC.

This clonotype turned up a few times. The chain carries TRBV6-1 and TRBJ2-1; 8 bases map to TRBD2. The V gene end was trimmed by 5 bases and the J gene end by 9 bases; junction bases not matched to a gene: 9. CDR3 length: 14 amino acids. Germline V lookup: CDR1 MNHNS, CDR2 SASEGT. The CDR3 sequence is CASSPITGGSEQFF. The CDR3 DNA reads as TGTGCCAGCAGTCCGATAACGGGAGGGTCTGAGCAGTTCTTC.

This clonotype has a handful of counts. J is TRBJ2-3 and V is TRBV9; weak D call: TRBD1 (8 bases). The germline V gene has CDR1 SGDLS and CDR2 YYNGEE. V gave up 0 bases and J gave up 10 bases, with 24 bases separating them. There are 17 residues in the CDR3. This CDR3 reads CASSVAGGGTGKIAQYF. CDR3 DNA sequence: TGTGCCAGCAGCGTAGCAGGGGGGGGGACAGGCAAAATTGCGCAGTATTTT.

This clonotype was recorded at least ten times. The CDR3 here is CAWSAGLAGDTQYF. Here the CDR3 DNA reads TGTGCCTGGAGTGCGGGACTAGCGGGAGATACGCAGTATTTT. The V and J genes are TRBV30 and TRBJ2-3, with TRBD2 matching 12 bases. Germline CDR1 reads GTSNPN; CDR2 reads SVGIG (reference sequence). The CDR3 covers 14 residues. V shed 1 base and J 5 bases; nucleotides not matched to a gene: 1.

This clonotype has ten or more counts. CDR3 sequence reads: CASSIAPVPLAGADTQYF. In DNA, the CDR3 is TGTGCCAGCAGCATTGCCCCAGTCCCCCTAGCGGGAGCAGATACGCAGTATTTT. The chain carries TRBV7-2 and TRBJ2-3; 10 positions match TRBD2. Per the germline V gene, CDR1 is SGHTA and CDR2 is FQGNSA. This CDR3 has 18 amino acids. Trimming at V came to 5 bases and at J to 4 bases, leaving 15 bases not matched to a gene. Drawing the rest from reference TRBV7-2 and TRBJ2-3, the complete variable domain is GAGVSQSPSNKVTEKGKDVELRCDPISGHTALYWYRQSLGQGLEFLIYFQGNSAPDKSGLPSDRFSAERTGGSVSTLTIQRTQQEDSAVYLCASSIAPVPLAGADTQYFGPGTRLTVL.

This clonotype was observed a few times. The chain has TRBV6-1 and TRBJ2-1, with unresolved D. Germline values: CDR1 MNHNS, CDR2 SASEGT. Trimming removed 5 bases at V and 4 bases at J, with 18 bases between. The length of the CDR3 is 16 residues. For the CDR3, the DNA is TGTGCCAGCAGTTATGCGGCTCTCGAAAGATACAATGAGCAGTTCTTC. This sequence encodes CASSYAALERYNEQFF.

This clonotype has a count of ten or more. V usage is TRBV3-1 and J usage is TRBJ2-7; D may correspond to TRBD1 or TRBD2 (6 bases each). V was trimmed by 4 bases and J by 5 bases, leaving 12 bases between them. Germline lookup yields CDR1 LGHDT and CDR2 YNNKEL (reference sequence). This CDR3 has 13 amino acids. CDR3 DNA sequence: TGTGCCAGCAGCCGGGGGGCTCAGGACGAGCAGTACTTC. This encodes CASSRGAQDEQYF.

The chain joins TRBV11-1 to TRBJ1-1; 7 bases are shared with TRBD1. The CDR3 is 17 amino acids. The J segment lost 0 bases and the V segment lost 4 bases, leaving 11 bases of the junction unmatched. Per the germline V gene, CDR1 is SGHAT and CDR2 is FQDESV (reference sequence). The CDR3 DNA reads TGTGCCAGCAGCTCCGGACAGGTGAGCAGGATGAACACTGAAGCTTTCTTT. It yields the protein CASSSGQVSRMNTEAFF.

CDR3: CASSQDRGSLSAQYF. CDR3 in DNA: TGCGCCAGCAGCCAAGATAGGGGTTCATTGTCGGCCCAGTACTTC. This chain connects TRBV4-3 to TRBJ2-5, with D perhaps matching TRBD1 (5 bases). The germline V gene encodes CDR1 LGHNA and CDR2 YSLEER. The CDR3 spans 15 residues. V gave up 0 bases and J gave up 9 bases, with 17 bases separating them.

This clonotype was counted ten times or more. This rearrangement joins TRBV12-3 or TRBV12-4 to TRBJ1-2; D is ambiguous. The CDR3 has 13 residues. V shed 5 bases and J shed 4 bases, with 11 bases lying between them. CDR3 amino acids: CASSPRTVYGYTF. In DNA form, the CDR3 reads TGTGCCAGCAGTCCACGGACGGTCTATGGCTACACCTTC.

In its sample, this clonotype was seen many times. This CDR3 reads CASSFSRDYEQYF. Written as DNA, the CDR3 is TGCGCCAGCAGCTTCTCACGGGACTACGAGCAGTACTTC. This sequence joins TRBV5-1 and TRBJ2-7, with D perhaps matching TRBD2 (5 bases). V gave up 2 bases and J gave up 3 bases, with 9 bases separating them. The length of the CDR3 is 13 residues. The germline CDR1 and CDR2 sequences are SGHRS and YFSETQ.

This clonotype was observed at least ten times. The chain employs TRBV3-1 and TRBJ1-6, with 11 positions matching TRBD1. The CDR3 has 14 residues. V lost 4 bases, J lost 8 bases, and 1 base stayed unmatched. Germline V gene lookup returns CDR1 LGHDT and CDR2 YNNKEL (reference sequence). The CDR3: CASSPGQGDSPLHF. The CDR3 DNA reads as TGTGCCAGCAGCCCGGGACAGGGGGATTCACCCCTCCACTTT.